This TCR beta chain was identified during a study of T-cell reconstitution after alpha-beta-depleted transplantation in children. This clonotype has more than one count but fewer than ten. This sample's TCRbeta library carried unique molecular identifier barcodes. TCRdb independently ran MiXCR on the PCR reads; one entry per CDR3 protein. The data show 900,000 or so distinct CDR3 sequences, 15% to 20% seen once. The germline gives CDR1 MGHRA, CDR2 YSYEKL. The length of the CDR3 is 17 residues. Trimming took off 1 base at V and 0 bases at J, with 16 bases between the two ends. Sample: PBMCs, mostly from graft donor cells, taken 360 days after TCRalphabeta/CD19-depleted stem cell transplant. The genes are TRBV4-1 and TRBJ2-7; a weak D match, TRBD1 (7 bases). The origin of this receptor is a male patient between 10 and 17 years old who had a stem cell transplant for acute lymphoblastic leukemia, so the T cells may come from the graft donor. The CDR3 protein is CASSQGDRAGSSYEQYF. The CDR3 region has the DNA TGCGCCAGCAGCCAAGGAGACAGGGCGGGAAGCTCCTACGAGCAGTACTTC.